Below, 3 T cell receptor beta chains from the same sample are listed, as sequenced in a study of T cell changes during pregnancy in multiple sclerosis. Clones were sequenced by immunoSEQ multiplex PCR, and TCRdb holds only the in-frame ones, with some missing. This sample has about 85,000 clones; 80% to 95% occur once, and the top ten carry roughly 2.5%. The material sequenced was peripheral blood, taken in the first trimester of pregnancy. The origin of the receptors is a female donor with multiple sclerosis, enrolled in a pregnancy study.

In nucleotides, the CDR3 is TGTGCCAGCAGGAGGGGGACAGGGATCGGACAGCCCCAGCATTTT. It codes for CASRRGTGIGQPQHF. V usage is TRBV2 and J usage is TRBJ1-5, with 9 bases aligning to TRBD1. V gave up 6 bases and J gave up 7 bases; unmatched junction bases: 10. The germline V gene has CDR1 SNHLY and CDR2 FYNNEI. CDR3 length equals 15 residues.

The chain links TRBV5-1 to TRBJ1-4, with D hard to call. The V gene lost 0 bases and the J gene lost 0 bases, with 9 bases spanning the gap. This CDR3 has 16 residues. Per germline, CDR1 SGHRS and CDR2 YFSETQ. The CDR3: CASSLAGSATNEKLFF. CDR3 DNA sequence: TGCGCCAGCAGCTTGGCCGGTAGCGCAACTAATGAAAAACTGTTTTTT.

This clone has just a few counts. The J gene is TRBJ1-6, the V gene TRBV5-1, with D perhaps matching TRBD1 (6 bases). The CDR3 is 15 amino acids. Trimming left V 0 bases short and J 13 bases short, with 17 bases between. CDR1 and CDR2 (germline): SGHRS, YFSETQ. The CDR3 DNA follows: TGCGCCAGCAGCTTGGAAGGGTCAGGGGAGACGCCCCTCCACTTT. Its protein is CASSLEGSGETPLHF.